The table lists the clone carrying this T cell receptor (beta chain) with many counts. The antigen is undetermined. Clinical symptoms, serum thyroxine, TRAb, thyroid ultrasound and orbital computed tomography were relied on for diagnosis. This sample was included in a study of Graves' ophthalmopathy and Graves' hyperthyroidism. Study conclusions and caveats: It was with about 68% sensitivity and under 85% specificity that the model predicted ophthalmopathy progression.

Beta-chain TCR CDR3 regions were amplified from RNA transcripts. HTBI-primed RT-PCR formed the first round, and a multiplex PCR formed the second. MiXCR, applied by TCRdb to the multiplex PCR reads, yields one record per CDR3 protein. The table includes 200,000 to 250,000 distinct CDR3 sequences, around 28% detected once. Trimming took off 0 bases at V and 3 bases at J, with 5 bases between the two ends. Germline V gene data show CDR1 as LGHNA and CDR2 as YNFKEQ. This CDR3 contains 13 residues. Sequencing input: peripheral blood. This sequence joins TRBV4-2 and TRBJ1-2, with D uncertain. The receptor was derived from a man aged 50 or older with Graves' ophthalmopathy. CDR3 in DNA: TGTGCCAGCAGCCAAGAAACAGACTATGGCTACACCTTC. Translated: CASSQETDYGYTF.